These T cell receptor beta chains were read from a single sample in a study of T-cell memory formation after mild COVID-19. MiXCR was run by TCRdb on the 5' RACE reads, yielding one entry per CDR3 protein. The sample consists of under 300,000 distinct CDR3 sequences, approximately 16% of them appearing once. The specimen was PBMCs or a T cell subset sorted from them (not recorded which). These receptors were taken from a man between 18 and 29 years old who had mild COVID-19 (a few samples of this study predate the infection). Cell type and time point are not known. The CDR3 runs from the conserved cysteine through the conserved F or W. Clone size is not always given. Where it is, it says once, few, many or a class for expanded clones.

v_call	clone_size	j_call	cdr3_aa
TRBV19	few	TRBJ2-6	CASRRQTGPPSGANVLTF
TRBV6-6	-	TRBJ2-2	CASSTGTSSTGELFF
TRBV12-3/TRBV12-4	-	TRBJ2-5	CASSLEVDRVETQYF
TRBV4-1	-	TRBJ1-5	CASSQDKPTGWGNQPQHF
TRBV7-8	-	TRBJ2-5	CASSAGHGQTQYF
TRBV5-1	-	TRBJ2-7	CASSLGGTSLSEQYF
TRBV4-3	few	TRBJ1-4	CASSQGAGGREKLFF
TRBV7-6	few	TRBJ2-7	CASSPRMRGALGEQYF
TRBV24-1	many	TRBJ2-1	CATSDNSGGRWGEQFF
TRBV24-1	-	TRBJ2-1	CATSDLGEQFF
TRBV20-1	-	TRBJ2-1	CSAVLAGGRNEQFF
TRBV25-1	-	TRBJ2-1	CASSEYWGGEHNEQFF
TRBV20-1	-	TRBJ2-7	CSAARLYEQCF
TRBV5-4	few	TRBJ2-1	CASSSDSEQFF
TRBV20-1	-	TRBJ2-7	CSAPDRSRYEQYF
TRBV5-1	-	TRBJ2-3	CASSLLTSDTTDTQYF
TRBV7-2	few	TRBJ2-5	CASSLGTTGGQETQYF